This passage covers 12 T cell receptor beta chains from one sample sequenced in a study of vaccination effects on CD4 cells after COVID-19. Sequenced by immunoSEQ multiplex PCR; TCRdb stores in-frame clones only, minus some. The sample carries roughly 53,000 clones, more than 75% recorded once. After expansion with viral peptide pools in the ViraFEST assay, antigen-specific CD4+ T cells were sequenced. Following 10 days of culture, CD4+ T cells were isolated. Negative nucleocapsid antibody tests before and after vaccination confirmed no previous SARS-CoV-2 infection. These TCRs' antigens remain unknown. Sample: CD4+ T cells from PBMCs cultured with HCoV-OC43 spike peptides, taken before COVID-19 vaccination. As for subset: HCoV-OC43 spike overlapping peptide pool stimulation. The receptors derive from a human donor who received a COVID-19 vaccine.

The chain is built from TRBV29-1 and TRBJ1-1; D is unresolved. The CDR3 is made up of 14 amino acids. Germline-derived CDR1 and CDR2 are SQVTM and ANQGSEA. The V end lost 3 bases, the J end lost 3 bases, and 14 bases lay between the germline ends. The CDR3, as DNA: TGCAGCGTTGATCGGGGAGGCGCGGACACTGAAGCTTTCTTT. This codes for CSVDRGGADTEAFF.

In this sample, this clone turned up once. The genes are TRBV18 and TRBJ1-2; a possible D gene is TRBD1 (5 bases). Trimming took 2 bases from V and 0 from J, leaving 7 bases between them. Germline V gene lookup returns CDR1 KGHSH and CDR2 LQKENI. The CDR3 spans 14 residues. CDR3 in DNA: TGTGCCAGCTCACCAGGGGCAACTAACTATGGCTACACCTTC. Translating it yields CASSPGATNYGYTF. The full variable domain, completed using reference TRBV18 and TRBJ1-2, is NAGVMQNPRHLVRRRGQEARLRCSPMKGHSHVYWYRQLPEEGLKFMVYLQKENIIDESGMPKERFSAEFPKEGPSILRIQQVVRGDSAAYFCASSPGATNYGYTFGSGTRLTVV.

The chain combines TRBV18 with TRBJ1-2; D perhaps matches TRBD1 (5 bases). V lost 5 bases and J 1 base, leaving 17 bases between the germline ends. This CDR3 has 16 amino acids. The germline gives CDR1 KGHSH, CDR2 LQKENI. The CDR3 loop is CASSTMDPGINYGYTF. Here the CDR3 DNA reads TGTGCCAGCTCAACAATGGATCCAGGGATTAACTATGGCTACACCTTC.

This clone occurred once. The chain uses TRBV6-4 and TRBJ2-1, with TRBD2 matching over 7 bases. Trimming removed 6 bases from V and 0 bases from J; junction bases left unmatched: 2. This CDR3 spans 14 amino acids. The germline gives CDR1 MRHNA, CDR2 SNTAGT. CDR3 nucleotides: TGTGCCAGCAGCGCTAGCGGCTCCTACAATGAGCAGTTCTTC. Translation: CASSASGSYNEQFF.

This clone turned up a few times. The chain joins TRBV4-1 to TRBJ2-3; 10 nucleotides line up with TRBD2. The CDR3 covers 18 residues. The ends lost 1 base at V and 0 bases at J; junction bases unmatched: 7. CDR1 and CDR2 (germline): MGHRA, YSYEKL. Written as DNA, the CDR3 is TGCGCCAGCAGCCAAGTGCTAGCGGGGGCAACTAGCACAGATACGCAGTATTTT. Its protein is CASSQVLAGATSTDTQYF.

The CDR3 bases are TGTGCCAGCAGTGAACAGGTTCTTGAGCAGTTCTTC. Translated: CASSEQVLEQFF. This rearrangement joins TRBV28 to TRBJ2-1; D is possibly TRBD1 (5 bases). The CDR3 runs to 12 residues. Trimming removed 5 bases at V and 9 bases at J, with 11 bases between. Germline CDR1 is MDHEN and CDR2 is SYDVKM.

CDR3 sequence (DNA): TGTGCCAGCAGTCCAACAGGGGGATCCTACAATGAGCAGTTCTTC. Amino acid sequence: CASSPTGGSYNEQFF. The rearrangement links TRBV27 to TRBJ2-1, with 8 bases identical to TRBD1. The CDR3 runs to 15 residues. Germline V gives CDR1 MNHEY, CDR2 SMNVEV (reference sequence). Trimming took 5 bases from V and 1 from J; bases not matched to a gene: 4.

This chain connects TRBV2 to TRBJ1-1; D is perhaps TRBD1 (5 bases). The CDR3 extends over 14 amino acids. Germline V gene lookup returns CDR1 SNHLY and CDR2 FYNNEI. The V gene lost 4 bases and the J gene lost 7 bases, with 16 bases spanning the gap. The CDR3 loop is CASSVVVSGGEAFF. The CDR3 DNA reads as TGTGCCAGCAGTGTGGTGGTCTCGGGGGGTGAAGCTTTCTTT.

This clone was recorded once. This chain uses TRBV7-8 with TRBJ2-7; TRBD2 is a possible D gene (6 bases). Germline assignment: CDR1 SGHVS and CDR2 FQNEAQ. This CDR3 contains 16 residues. Trimming took off 1 base at V and 2 bases at J, with 15 bases between the two ends. CDR3 DNA sequence: TGTGCCAGCAGCTTAGGCGGGGTCCGATCACCCTACGAGCAGTACGTC. It yields the protein CASSLGGVRSPYEQYV.

The chain couples TRBV6-6 to TRBJ2-3, with D perhaps TRBD1 or TRBD2 (6 bases each). Trimming removed 2 bases at V and 6 bases at J, with 15 bases between. The V gene's germline CDR1 is MNHNY and CDR2 SVGAGI (reference sequence). The CDR3 sequence is 15 residues long. The CDR3 region is CASSYARGDLDTQYF. The CDR3 bases are TGTGCCAGCAGTTACGCGAGGGGGGATCTTGATACGCAGTATTTT.

This clone was detected only a few times. This sequence joins TRBV7-8 and TRBJ1-5, with no clear D. Germline V CDR1 and CDR2: SGHVS, FQNEAQ. V was clipped by 5 bases and J by 1 base, with 12 bases between them. The CDR3 consists of 15 residues. CDR3 in amino acids: CASSRGQSSNQPQHF. In nucleotides, the CDR3 is TGTGCCAGCAGCCGAGGCCAGTCCAGCAATCAGCCCCAGCATTTT.

This rearrangement joins TRBV6-6 to TRBJ2-3; TRBD1 aligns across 8 bases. The CDR3 is 17 amino acids. With 5 bases clipped from V and 4 bases from J, the junction kept 14 bases outside the gene matches. Germline V lookup: CDR1 MNHNY, CDR2 SVGAGI (reference sequence). CDR3 DNA sequence: TGTGCCAGCAGTCACAGGGGGTTTAGTGTCGGGGCAGATACGCAGTATTTT. This translates into CASSHRGFSVGADTQYF.